This entry is about one T cell receptor (beta chain). No antigen is known for it. The data belong to a study of cytomegalovirus exposure and HLA in healthy donors. Turning to the study itself: Falling in the Caucasian-associated ancestry cluster were approximately 84% of about 400 genotyped donors.

Study-level points and caveats: In a later analysis, a missense DCLRE1C variant was linked to TCR beta V- and J-gene trimming.

PCR used 60 Vbeta primers and 13 Jbeta primers. Clones were read by immunoSEQ multiplex PCR, and TCRdb kept only the in-frame ones, dropping some. This table has 55,000 to 80,000 clones, roughly 80% appearing once. Germline lookup yields CDR1 ENHRY and CDR2 SYGVKD. The V gene end was trimmed by 0 bases and the J gene end by 6 bases; junction bases not matched to a gene: 9. The CDR3 is made up of 16 amino acids. The receptor was derived from a woman aged 30 to 39 in good health and CMV-seropositive. Specimen: PBMCs. This chain links TRBV10-3 with TRBJ2-7, with 9 positions matching TRBD1. This CDR3 is CAISESDPGQGAEQYF. The CDR3, as DNA: TGTGCCATCAGTGAGTCGGATCCGGGACAGGGTGCCGAGCAGTACTTC.